This T cell receptor beta chain stems from a study of T cells in Graves' hyperthyroidism and ophthalmopathy. Amplification of TCR beta CDR3 regions was performed using RNA transcripts as template. The TCR CDR3 was amplified in a first-round RT-PCR using the HTBI primer set. TCRdb fed the multiplex PCR reads into MiXCR, producing one record per CDR3 protein. The data contain hundreds of thousands of distinct CDR3 sequences, approximately 14% of them seen just once; the ten biggest clones take up approximately 13%. This clonotype appeared a few times. The antigen is undetermined. Findings of the study overall: The model foresaw ophthalmopathy a median 6.5 months prior to onset.

The CDR3 is 16 residues long. V dropped 0 bases and J dropped 8; count of bases not matched to a gene: 10. Germline CDR1 and CDR2: DFQATT and SNEGSKA (reference sequence). Material: blood. V is TRBV20-1 and J is TRBJ2-1; 10 bases fit TRBD2. The sequence derives from a woman in her 50s with Graves' ophthalmopathy. The CDR3 spells CSARDPASGSQDEQFF. CDR3 in DNA: TGCAGTGCTAGAGATCCGGCTAGCGGGAGTCAGGATGAGCAGTTCTTC.